The rows below give T cell receptor beta chains drawn from one sample of a study of blood T cells in healthy people across ages. Each CDR3 protein gets one entry after TCRdb re-called the 5' RACE reads with MiXCR. The table shows 1,800,000 or so distinct CDR3 sequences, with 39% occurring only once. Sample: blood. These TCRs come from a human donor in good health. Each CDR3 is given with its conserved first and last residue. A D gene is named only where the DNA matches it firmly. Some rows mark clone size as missing; the rest say once, few, many or name a class of expanded clone.

V gene: TRBV7-2
clone size: -
D gene: TRBD1
J gene: TRBJ2-5
CDR3 protein: CASSLNRDSQETQYF
CDR3 DNA: TGTGCCAGCAGCTTAAACCGGGACAGCCAAGAGACCCAGTACTTC

V gene: TRBV20-1
clone size: -
D gene: -
J gene: TRBJ1-2
CDR3 protein: CSASFIAGGYTF
CDR3 DNA: TGCAGTGCTAGTTTTATCGCCGGTGGCTACACCTTC

V gene: TRBV7-9
clone size: -
D gene: TRBD1
J gene: TRBJ1-4
CDR3 protein: CASIRTGGGEKLFF
CDR3 DNA: TGTGCCAGCATCAGAACAGGGGGTGGAGAAAAACTGTTTTTT

V gene: TRBV6-4
clone size: -
D gene: -
J gene: TRBJ2-1
CDR3 protein: CASGDDVYNEQFF
CDR3 DNA: TGTGCCAGCGGTGACGATGTGTACAATGAGCAGTTCTTC

V gene: TRBV2
clone size: once
D gene: TRBD1
J gene: TRBJ1-2
CDR3 protein: CARQGSGYTF
CDR3 DNA: TGTGCCAGACAGGGGTCTGGCTACACCTTC

V gene: TRBV9
clone size: few
D gene: -
J gene: TRBJ1-2
CDR3 protein: CASSAEWADYGYTF
CDR3 DNA: TGTGCCAGCAGCGCAGAATGGGCTGACTATGGCTACACCTTC

V gene: TRBV2
clone size: -
D gene: TRBD1
J gene: TRBJ1-4
CDR3 protein: CASKTGFEKLFF
CDR3 DNA: TGTGCCAGCAAGACAGGGTTCGAAAAACTGTTTTTT

V gene: TRBV5-1
clone size: -
D gene: -
J gene: TRBJ2-1
CDR3 protein: CASSFSGSGNEQFF
CDR3 DNA: TGCGCCAGCAGCTTTTCAGGATCTGGCAATGAGCAGTTCTTC

V gene: TRBV20-1
clone size: -
D gene: -
J gene: TRBJ1-1
CDR3 protein: CSARQGTMNTEAFF
CDR3 DNA: TGCAGTGCCAGACAAGGAACCATGAACACTGAAGCTTTCTTT

V gene: TRBV5-1
clone size: -
D gene: TRBD1
J gene: TRBJ2-1
CDR3 protein: CASSVSGTGSLNEQFF
CDR3 DNA: TGCGCCAGCAGCGTGTCGGGGACAGGGTCCCTCAATGAGCAGTTCTTC